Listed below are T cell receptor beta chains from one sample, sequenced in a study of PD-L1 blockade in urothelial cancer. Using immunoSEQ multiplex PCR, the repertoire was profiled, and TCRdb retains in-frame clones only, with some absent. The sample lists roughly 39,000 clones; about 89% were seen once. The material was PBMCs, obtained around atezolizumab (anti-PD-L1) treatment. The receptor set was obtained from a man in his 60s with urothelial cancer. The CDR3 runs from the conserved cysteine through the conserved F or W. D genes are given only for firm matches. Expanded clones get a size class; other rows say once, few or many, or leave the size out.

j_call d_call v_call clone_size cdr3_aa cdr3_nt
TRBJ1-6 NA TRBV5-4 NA CASSLEAAPNNSPLHF TGTGCCAGCAGCTTGGAGGCAGCGCCCAATAATTCACCCCTCCACTTT
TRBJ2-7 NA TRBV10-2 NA CASSPQGNYEQYF TGCGCCAGCAGCCCACAGGGTAACTACGAGCAGTACTTC
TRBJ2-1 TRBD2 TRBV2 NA CASKSASGGAGLHEQFF TGTGCCAGCAAATCTGCCTCCGGGGGGGCCGGTTTGCATGAGCAGTTCTTC
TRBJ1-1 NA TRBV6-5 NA CASSYFDGVNTEAFF TGTGCCAGCAGTTACTTCGACGGAGTTAACACTGAAGCTTTCTTT
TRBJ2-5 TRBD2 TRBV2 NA CASSEGLAVRETQYF TGTGCCAGCAGTGAAGGGCTAGCGGTTCGGGAGACCCAGTACTTC
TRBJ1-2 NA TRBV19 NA CASSIVGLDYGYTF TGTGCCAGTAGTATAGTGGGGCTGGACTATGGCTACACCTTC
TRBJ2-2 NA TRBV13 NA CASSLTGNTGELFF TGTGCCAGCAGCTTAACCGGGAACACCGGGGAGCTGTTTTTT
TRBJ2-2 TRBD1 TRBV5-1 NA CASSGRTGLNTGELFF TGCGCCAGCAGCGGACGGACAGGTCTAAACACCGGGGAGCTGTTTTTT
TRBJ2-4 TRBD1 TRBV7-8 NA CASRAFPTGDKNIQYF TGTGCCAGCAGAGCTTTTCCGACAGGGGACAAAAACATTCAGTACTTC
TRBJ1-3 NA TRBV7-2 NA CASSVTVRGSGNTIYF TGTGCCAGCAGCGTCACTGTAAGGGGCTCTGGAAACACCATATATTTT
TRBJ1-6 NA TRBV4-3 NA CASSQEDTLNNSPLHF TGCGCCAGCAGCCAAGAAGACACCCTAAATAATTCACCCCTCCACTTT
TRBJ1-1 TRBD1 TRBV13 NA CASSNGQGKAFF TGTGCCAGCAGCAACGGACAGGGGAAAGCTTTCTTT
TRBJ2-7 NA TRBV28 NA CGSGNSWYEQYF TGTGGTAGCGGCAACTCCTGGTACGAGCAGTACTTC
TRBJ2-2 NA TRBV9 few CASSARSGTGELFF TGTGCCAGCAGCGCACGGTCGGGCACCGGGGAGCTGTTTTTT